This TCR beta chain was captured in a study of shared clonotypes between healthy human individuals. Broader study findings: Non-shared clonotypes showed lower generation probabilities than clonotypes common to all four donors.

With 4 bases removed from V and 6 bases from J, the gap between germline ends came to 13 bases. The CDR3 length is 13 residues. The germline V gene has CDR1 GTSNPN and CDR2 SVGIG (reference sequence). On this clone itself: Its antigen remains unidentified.

Each cell subset's genomic DNA was divided evenly among several immunoSEQ plates. Sequencing used immunoSEQ multiplex PCR; TCRdb keeps in-frame clones, though not all of them. In the table there are roughly 1.4 million clones, roughly 98.5% of which are singletons. This clonotype was obtained from a man aged 25-45 years in good health. The chain is built from TRBV30 and TRBJ1-5; perhaps TRBD1 as D (6 bases). The sample taken for sequencing was naive CD4+ T cells sorted from blood. Regarding subset: CD45RA+ positively selected. CDR3 amino acids: CAWTTGLSQPQHF. The CDR3 DNA reads TGTGCCTGGACAACAGGGCTGTCTCAGCCCCAGCATTTT.